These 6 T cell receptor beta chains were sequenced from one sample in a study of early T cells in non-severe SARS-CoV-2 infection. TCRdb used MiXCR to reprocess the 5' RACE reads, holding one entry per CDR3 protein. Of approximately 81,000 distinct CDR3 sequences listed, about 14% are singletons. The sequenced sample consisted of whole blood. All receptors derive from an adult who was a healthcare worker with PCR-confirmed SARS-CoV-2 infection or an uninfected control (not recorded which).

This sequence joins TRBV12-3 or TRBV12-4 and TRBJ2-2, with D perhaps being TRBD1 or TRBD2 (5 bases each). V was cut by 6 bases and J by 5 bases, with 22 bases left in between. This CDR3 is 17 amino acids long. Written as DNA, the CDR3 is TGTGCCAGCAGCCCAACCCCGGGACCCCCGTGGACCGGGGAGCTGTTTTTT. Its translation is CASSPTPGPPWTGELFF.

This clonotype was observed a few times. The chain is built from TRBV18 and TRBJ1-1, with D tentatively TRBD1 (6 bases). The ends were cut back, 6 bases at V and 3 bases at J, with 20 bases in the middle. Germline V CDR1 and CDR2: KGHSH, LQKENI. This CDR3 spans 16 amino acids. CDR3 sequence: CASSELNRVKYTEAFF. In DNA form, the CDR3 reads TGTGCCAGCTCCGAACTCAACAGGGTGAAGTACACTGAAGCTTTCTTT.

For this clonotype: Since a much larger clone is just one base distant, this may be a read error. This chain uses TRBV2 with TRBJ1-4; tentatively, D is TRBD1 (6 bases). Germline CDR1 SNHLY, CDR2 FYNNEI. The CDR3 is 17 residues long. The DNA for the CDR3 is TGTGCCAGCAGTGAAACAAGGGGAACAGGGACTAATAAAAAACTGTTTTTT. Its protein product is CASSETRGTGTNKKLFF.

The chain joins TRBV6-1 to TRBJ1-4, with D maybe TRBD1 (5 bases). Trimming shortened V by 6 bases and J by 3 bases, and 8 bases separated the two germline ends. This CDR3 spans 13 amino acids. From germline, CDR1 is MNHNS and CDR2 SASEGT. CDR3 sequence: CASRTASNEKLFF. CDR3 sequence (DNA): TGTGCCAGCAGGACAGCCTCTAATGAAAAACTGTTTTTT.

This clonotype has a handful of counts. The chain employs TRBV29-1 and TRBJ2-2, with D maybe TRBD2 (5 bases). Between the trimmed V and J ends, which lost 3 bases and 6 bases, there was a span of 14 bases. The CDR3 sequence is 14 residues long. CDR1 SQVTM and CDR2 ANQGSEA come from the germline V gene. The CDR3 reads CSVDGVTPPGELFF. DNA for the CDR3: TGCAGCGTTGACGGGGTAACACCCCCCGGGGAGCTGTTTTTT.

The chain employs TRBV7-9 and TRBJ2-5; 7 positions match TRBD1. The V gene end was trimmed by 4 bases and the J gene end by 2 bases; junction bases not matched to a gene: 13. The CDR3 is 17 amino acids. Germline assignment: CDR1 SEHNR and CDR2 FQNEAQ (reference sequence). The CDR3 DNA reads TGTGCCAGCAGCTCAGCCCCGGGACAGCGCGCACAAGAGACCCAGTACTTC. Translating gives CASSSAPGQRAQETQYF.